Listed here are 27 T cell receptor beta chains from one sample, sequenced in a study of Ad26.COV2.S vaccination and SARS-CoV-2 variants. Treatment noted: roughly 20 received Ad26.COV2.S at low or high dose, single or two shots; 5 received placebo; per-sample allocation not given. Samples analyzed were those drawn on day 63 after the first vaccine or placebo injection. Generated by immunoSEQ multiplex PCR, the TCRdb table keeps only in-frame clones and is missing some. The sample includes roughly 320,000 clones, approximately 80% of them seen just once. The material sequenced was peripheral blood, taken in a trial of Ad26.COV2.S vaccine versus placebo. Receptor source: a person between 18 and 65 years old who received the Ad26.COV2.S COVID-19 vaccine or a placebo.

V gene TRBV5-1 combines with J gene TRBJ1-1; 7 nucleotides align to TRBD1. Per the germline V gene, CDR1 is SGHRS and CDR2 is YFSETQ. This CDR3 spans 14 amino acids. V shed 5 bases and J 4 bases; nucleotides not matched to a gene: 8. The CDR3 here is CASRGDSASTEAFF. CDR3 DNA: TGCGCCAGCAGGGGGGACAGCGCGAGCACTGAAGCTTTCTTT.

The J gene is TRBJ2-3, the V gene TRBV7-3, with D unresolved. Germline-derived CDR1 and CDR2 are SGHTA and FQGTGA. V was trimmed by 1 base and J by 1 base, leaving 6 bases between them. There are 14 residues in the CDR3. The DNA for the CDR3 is TGTGCCAGCAGCTTAAGATCCCGCACAGATACGCAGTATTTT. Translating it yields CASSLRSRTDTQYF.

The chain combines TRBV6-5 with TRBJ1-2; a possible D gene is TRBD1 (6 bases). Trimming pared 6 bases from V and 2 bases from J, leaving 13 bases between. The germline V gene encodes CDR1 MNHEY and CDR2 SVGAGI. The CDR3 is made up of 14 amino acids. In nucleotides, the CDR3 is TGTGCCAGCAGAAGCAGGGGACCGAACTATGGCTACACCTTC. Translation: CASRSRGPNYGYTF.

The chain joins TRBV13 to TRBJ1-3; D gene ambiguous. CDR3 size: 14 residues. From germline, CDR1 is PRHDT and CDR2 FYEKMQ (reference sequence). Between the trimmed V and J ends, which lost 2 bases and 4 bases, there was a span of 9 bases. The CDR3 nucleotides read TGTGCCAGCAGCTTACCCGCCGACGGAAACACCATATATTTT. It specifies CASSLPADGNTIYF.

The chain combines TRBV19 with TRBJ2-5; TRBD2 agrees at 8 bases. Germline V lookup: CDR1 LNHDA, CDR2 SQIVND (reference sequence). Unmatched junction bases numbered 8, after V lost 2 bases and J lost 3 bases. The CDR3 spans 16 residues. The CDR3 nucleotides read TGTGCCAGTAGTATATTCGGGCGGACTAGCAAAGAGACCCAGTACTTC. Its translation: CASSIFGRTSKETQYF.

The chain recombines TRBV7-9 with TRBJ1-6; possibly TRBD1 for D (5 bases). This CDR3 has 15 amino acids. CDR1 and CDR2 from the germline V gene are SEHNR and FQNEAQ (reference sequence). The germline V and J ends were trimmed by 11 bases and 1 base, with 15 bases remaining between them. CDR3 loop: CAGRSRDSYNSPLHF. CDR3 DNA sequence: TGTGCCGGGCGATCCAGGGATTCCTATAATTCACCCCTCCACTTT.

CDR3 sequence reads: CASSNLRRGTSGNTIYF. CDR3 DNA: TGTGCCAGCAGCAACCTCCGACGGGGGACATCTGGAAACACCATATATTTT. The chain carries TRBV21-1 and TRBJ1-3. TRBV21-1 is a recognized pseudogene. The CDR3 runs 17 residues.

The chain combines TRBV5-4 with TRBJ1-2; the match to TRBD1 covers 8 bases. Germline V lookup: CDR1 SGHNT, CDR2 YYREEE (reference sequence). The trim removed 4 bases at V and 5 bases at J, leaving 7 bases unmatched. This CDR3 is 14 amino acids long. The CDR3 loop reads CASSGGQVKYGYTF. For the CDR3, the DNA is TGTGCCAGCAGCGGGGGACAGGTTAAATATGGCTACACCTTC.

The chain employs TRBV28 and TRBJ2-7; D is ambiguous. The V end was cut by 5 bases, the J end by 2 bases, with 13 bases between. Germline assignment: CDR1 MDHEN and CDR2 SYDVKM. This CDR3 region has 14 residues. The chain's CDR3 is CASSLQTPPYEQYF. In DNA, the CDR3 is TGTGCCAGCAGTCTACAGACTCCTCCCTACGAGCAGTACTTC.

The CDR3 here is CASSQGLGAGLQETQYF. The CDR3 nucleotides are TGTGCCAGCAGCCAAGGTTTAGGAGCGGGCCTACAAGAGACCCAGTACTTC. This chain connects TRBV14 to TRBJ2-5, with a tentative D call TRBD2 (6 bases). The V end was cut by 1 base, the J end by 2 bases, with 17 bases between. The CDR3 is 17 amino acids. CDR1 and CDR2 (germline): SGHDN, FVKESK.

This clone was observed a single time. The chain's CDR3 is CASSLDGVGGETQYF. Written as DNA, the CDR3 is TGTGCCAGCAGCTTAGACGGGGTTGGTGGAGAGACCCAGTACTTC. V gene TRBV7-9 combines with J gene TRBJ2-5, with D perhaps TRBD2 (5 bases). CDR1 and CDR2 (germline): SEHNR, FQNEAQ (reference sequence). The V end lost 1 base, the J end lost 4 bases, and 13 bases lay between the germline ends. This CDR3 has 15 residues.

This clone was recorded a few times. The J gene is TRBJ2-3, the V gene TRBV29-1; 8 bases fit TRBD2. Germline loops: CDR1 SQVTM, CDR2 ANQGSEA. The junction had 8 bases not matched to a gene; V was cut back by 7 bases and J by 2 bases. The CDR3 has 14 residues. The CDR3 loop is CSAPRGGNTDTQYF. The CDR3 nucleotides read TGCAGCGCTCCCCGGGGGGGAAACACAGATACGCAGTATTTT.

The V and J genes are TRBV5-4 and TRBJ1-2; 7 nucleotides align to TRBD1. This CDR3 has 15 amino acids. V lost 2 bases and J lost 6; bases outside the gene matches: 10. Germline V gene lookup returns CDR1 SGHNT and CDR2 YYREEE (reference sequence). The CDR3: CASSFGTAVGHGYTF. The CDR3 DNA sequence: TGTGCCAGCAGCTTCGGGACAGCCGTGGGCCATGGCTACACCTTC.

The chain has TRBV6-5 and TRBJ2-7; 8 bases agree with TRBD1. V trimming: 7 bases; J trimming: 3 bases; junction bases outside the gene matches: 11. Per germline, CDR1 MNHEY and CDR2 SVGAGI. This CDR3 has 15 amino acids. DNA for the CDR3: TGTGCCAGCACCCTTCTTGGACAGGGTAACTACGAGCAGTACTTC. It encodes CASTLLGQGNYEQYF.

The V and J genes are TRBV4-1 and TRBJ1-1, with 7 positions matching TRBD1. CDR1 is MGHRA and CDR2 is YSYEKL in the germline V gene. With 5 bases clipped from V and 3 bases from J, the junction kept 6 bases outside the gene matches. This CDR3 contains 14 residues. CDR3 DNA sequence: TGCGCCAGCAGCGGGGGGGACAGCTACACTGAAGCTTTCTTT. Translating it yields CASSGGDSYTEAFF.

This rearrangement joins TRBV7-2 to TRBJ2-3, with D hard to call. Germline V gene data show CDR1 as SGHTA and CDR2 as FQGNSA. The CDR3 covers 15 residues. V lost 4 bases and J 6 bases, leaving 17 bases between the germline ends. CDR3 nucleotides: TGTGCCAGCAGCTCAGTGGTACGCCCGGGCGATACGCAGTATTTT. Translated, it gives CASSSVVRPGDTQYF.

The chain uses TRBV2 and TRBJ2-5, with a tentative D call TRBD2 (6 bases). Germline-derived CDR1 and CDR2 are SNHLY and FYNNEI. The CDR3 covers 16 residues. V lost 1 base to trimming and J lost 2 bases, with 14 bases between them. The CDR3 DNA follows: TGTGCCAGCAGTGAAGATGGGGGGATGGGGCAAGAGACCCAGTACTTC. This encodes CASSEDGGMGQETQYF. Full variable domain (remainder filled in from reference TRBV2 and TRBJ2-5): EPEVTQTPSHQVTQMGQEVILRCVPISNHLYFYWYRQILGQKVEFLVSFYNNEISEKSEIFDDQFSVERPDGSNFTLKIRSTKLEDSAMYFCASSEDGGMGQETQYFGPGTRLLVL.

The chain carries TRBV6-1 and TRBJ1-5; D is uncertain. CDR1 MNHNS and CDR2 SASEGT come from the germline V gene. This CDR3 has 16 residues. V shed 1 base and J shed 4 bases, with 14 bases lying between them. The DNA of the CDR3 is TGTGCCAGCAGTGAAGTCGAATTAGGGTGGAATCAGCCCCAGCATTTT. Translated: CASSEVELGWNQPQHF.

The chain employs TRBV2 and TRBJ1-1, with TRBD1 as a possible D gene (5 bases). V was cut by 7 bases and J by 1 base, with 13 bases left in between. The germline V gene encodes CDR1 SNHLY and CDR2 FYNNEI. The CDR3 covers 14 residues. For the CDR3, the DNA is TGTGCCAGCAAATTTTCGCAGGGGAACACTGAAGCTTTCTTT. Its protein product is CASKFSQGNTEAFF.

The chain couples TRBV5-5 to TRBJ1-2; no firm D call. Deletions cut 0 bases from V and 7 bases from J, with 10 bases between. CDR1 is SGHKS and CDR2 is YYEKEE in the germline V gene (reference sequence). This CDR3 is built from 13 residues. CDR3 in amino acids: CASSLGLLGGYTF. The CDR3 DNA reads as TGTGCCAGCAGCTTGGGGCTTTTGGGTGGCTACACCTTC.

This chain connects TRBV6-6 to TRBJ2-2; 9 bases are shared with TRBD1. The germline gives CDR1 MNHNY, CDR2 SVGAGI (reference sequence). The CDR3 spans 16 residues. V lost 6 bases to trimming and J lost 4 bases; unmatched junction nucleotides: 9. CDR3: CASRRRDRESTGELFF. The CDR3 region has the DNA TGTGCCAGCAGGCGCCGGGACAGGGAATCCACCGGGGAGCTGTTTTTT.

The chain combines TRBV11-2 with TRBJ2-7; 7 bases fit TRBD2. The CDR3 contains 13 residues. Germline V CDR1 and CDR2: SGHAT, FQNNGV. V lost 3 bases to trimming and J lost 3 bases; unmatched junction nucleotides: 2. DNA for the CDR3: TGTGCCAGCAGCTTTGGGGGGGTCTACGAGCAGTACTTC. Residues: CASSFGGVYEQYF. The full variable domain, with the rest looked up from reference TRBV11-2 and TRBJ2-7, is EAGVAQSPRYKIIEKRQSVAFWCNPISGHATLYWYQQILGQGPKLLIQFQNNGVVDDSQLPKDRFSAERLKGVDSTLKIQPAKLEDSAVYLCASSFGGVYEQYFGPGTRLTVT.

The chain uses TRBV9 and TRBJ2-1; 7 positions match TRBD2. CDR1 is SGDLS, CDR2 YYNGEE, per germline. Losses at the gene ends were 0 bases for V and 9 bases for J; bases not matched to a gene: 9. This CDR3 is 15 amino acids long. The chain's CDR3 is CASSVGDYTYGEQFF. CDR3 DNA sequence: TGTGCCAGCAGCGTAGGGGACTATACCTACGGTGAGCAGTTCTTC.

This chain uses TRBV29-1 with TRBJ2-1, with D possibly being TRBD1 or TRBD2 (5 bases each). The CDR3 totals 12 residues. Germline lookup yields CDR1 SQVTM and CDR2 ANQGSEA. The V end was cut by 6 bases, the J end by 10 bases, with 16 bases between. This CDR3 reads CSVVIRDGEQFF. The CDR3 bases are TGCAGCGTCGTGATCAGGGACGGCGAGCAGTTCTTC.

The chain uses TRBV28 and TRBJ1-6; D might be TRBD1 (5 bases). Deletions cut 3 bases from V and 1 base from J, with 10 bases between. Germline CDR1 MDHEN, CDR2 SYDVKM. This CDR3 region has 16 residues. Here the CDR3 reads CASSFPQGSYNSPLHF. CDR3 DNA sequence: TGTGCCAGCAGTTTCCCCCAGGGTTCCTATAATTCACCCCTCCACTTT.

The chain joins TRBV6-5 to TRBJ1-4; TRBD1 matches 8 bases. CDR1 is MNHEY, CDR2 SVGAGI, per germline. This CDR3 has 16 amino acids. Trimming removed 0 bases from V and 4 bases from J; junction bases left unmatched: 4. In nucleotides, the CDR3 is TGTGCCAGCAGTTACTCCGGACAGGGCCTTAATGAAAAACTGTTTTTT. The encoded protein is CASSYSGQGLNEKLFF.

The CDR3 DNA sequence: TGTGCCAGCAGCTTACAGGGTTACGAGCAGTACTTC. Translation gives CASSLQGYEQYF. This chain joins TRBV7-9 and TRBJ2-7, with D possibly TRBD1 on 5 matching bases. Per the germline V gene, CDR1 is SEHNR and CDR2 is FQNEAQ (reference sequence). This CDR3 region has 12 residues. V lost 2 bases, J lost 4 bases, and 6 bases lay in between.